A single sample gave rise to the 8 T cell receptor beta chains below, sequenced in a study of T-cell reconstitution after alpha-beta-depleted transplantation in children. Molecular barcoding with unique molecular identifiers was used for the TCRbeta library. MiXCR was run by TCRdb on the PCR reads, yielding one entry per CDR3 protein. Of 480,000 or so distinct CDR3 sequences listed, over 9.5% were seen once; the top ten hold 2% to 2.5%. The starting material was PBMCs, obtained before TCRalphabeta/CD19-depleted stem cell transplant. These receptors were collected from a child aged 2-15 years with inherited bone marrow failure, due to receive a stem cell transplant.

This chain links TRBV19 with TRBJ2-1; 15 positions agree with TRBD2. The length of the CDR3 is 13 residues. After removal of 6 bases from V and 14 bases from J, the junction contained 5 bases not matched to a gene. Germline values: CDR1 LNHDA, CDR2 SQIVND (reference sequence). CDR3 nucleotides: TGTGCCAGTAGCCCACGGACTAGCGGGAGGGAGTTCTTC. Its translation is CASSPRTSGREFF.

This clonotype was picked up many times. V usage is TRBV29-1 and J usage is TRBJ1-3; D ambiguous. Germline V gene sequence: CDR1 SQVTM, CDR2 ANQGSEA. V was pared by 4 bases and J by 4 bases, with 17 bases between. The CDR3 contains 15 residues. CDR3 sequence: CSVVGRSRGGNTIYF. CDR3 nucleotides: TGCAGCGTTGTAGGGCGCTCGAGAGGGGGAAACACCATATATTTT.

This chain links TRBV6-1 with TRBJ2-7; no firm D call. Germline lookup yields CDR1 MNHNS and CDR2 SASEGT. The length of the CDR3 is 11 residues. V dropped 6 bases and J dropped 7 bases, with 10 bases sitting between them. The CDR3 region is CASRNSGEQYF. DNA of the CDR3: TGTGCCAGCAGGAATTCTGGGGAGCAGTACTTC.

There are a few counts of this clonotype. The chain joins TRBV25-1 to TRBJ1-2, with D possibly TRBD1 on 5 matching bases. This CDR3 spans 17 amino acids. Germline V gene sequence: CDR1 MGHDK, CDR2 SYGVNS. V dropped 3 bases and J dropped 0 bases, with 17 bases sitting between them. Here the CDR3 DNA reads TGTGCCAGCAGTGATGCCCACACAGGAACCTCTAACTATGGCTACACCTTC. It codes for CASSDAHTGTSNYGYTF.

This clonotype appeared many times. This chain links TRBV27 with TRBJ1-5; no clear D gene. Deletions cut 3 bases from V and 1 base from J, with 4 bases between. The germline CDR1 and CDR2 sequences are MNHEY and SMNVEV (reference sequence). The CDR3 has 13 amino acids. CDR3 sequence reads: CASSFRSNQPQHF. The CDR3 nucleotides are TGTGCCAGCAGTTTCAGGAGCAATCAGCCCCAGCATTTT.

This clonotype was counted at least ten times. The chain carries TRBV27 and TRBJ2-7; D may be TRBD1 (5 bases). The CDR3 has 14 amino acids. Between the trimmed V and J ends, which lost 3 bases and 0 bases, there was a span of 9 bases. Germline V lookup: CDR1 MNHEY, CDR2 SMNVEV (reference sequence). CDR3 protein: CASSLGPYSYEQYF. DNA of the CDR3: TGTGCCAGCAGTTTGGGGCCCTACTCCTACGAGCAGTACTTC.

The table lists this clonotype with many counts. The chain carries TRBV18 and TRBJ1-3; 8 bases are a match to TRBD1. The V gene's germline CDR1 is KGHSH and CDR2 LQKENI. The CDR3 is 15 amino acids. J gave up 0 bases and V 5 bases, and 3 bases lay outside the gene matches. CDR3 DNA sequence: TGTGCCAGCTCAACTGGGACAGGCTCTGGAAACACCATATATTTT. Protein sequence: CASSTGTGSGNTIYF. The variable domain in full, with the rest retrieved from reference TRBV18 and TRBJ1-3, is NAGVMQNPRHLVRRRGQEARLRCSPMKGHSHVYWYRQLPEEGLKFMVYLQKENIIDESGMPKERFSAEFPKEGPSILRIQQVVRGDSAAYFCASSTGTGSGNTIYFGEGSWLTVV.

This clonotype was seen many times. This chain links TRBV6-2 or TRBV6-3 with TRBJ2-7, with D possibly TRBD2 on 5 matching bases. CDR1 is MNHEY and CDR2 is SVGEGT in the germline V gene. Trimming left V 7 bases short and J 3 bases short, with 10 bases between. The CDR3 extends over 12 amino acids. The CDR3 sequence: CASTSGYYEQYF. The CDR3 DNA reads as TGTGCCAGCACCAGCGGCTACTACGAGCAGTACTTC.